This is a list of T cell receptor beta chains from one sample in a study of T cells in Graves' hyperthyroidism and ophthalmopathy. TCRdb recomputed calls from the multiplex PCR reads with MiXCR, one row per CDR3 protein. The repertoire holds about 700,000 distinct CDR3 sequences, 14% seen once, with about a tenth in the top ten. The sequenced sample consisted of blood. Every receptor here comes from a woman under 30 with Graves' hyperthyroidism. The CDR3 runs from the conserved cysteine through the conserved F or W. D genes are given only for firm matches. The size of a clone is reported for some rows only, either as once, few or many, or as a class for expanded clones.

.	TRBJ2-3	.	TRBV4-1	TGCGCCAGCAGCCAGGCGGAGGGCCCAGATACGCAGTATTTT	CASSQAEGPDTQYF
.	TRBJ2-7	TRBD2	TRBV5-8	TGTGCCAGCAGTCGACCCGGACTAGCGGACGAGCAGTACTTC	CASSRPGLADEQYF
many	TRBJ2-3	.	TRBV7-9	TGTGCCAGCAGCTTAGCGGGAGAAGGGACAGATACGCAGTATTTT	CASSLAGEGTDTQYF
.	TRBJ2-7	TRBD2	TRBV29-1	TGCAGCGCCGTAGCGGGAGGGTTCCACGAGCAGTACTTC	CSAVAGGFHEQYF
many	TRBJ2-3	.	TRBV6-6	TGTGCCAGCAGTTACTCGATCTCTAGTTTCACAGATACGCAGTATTTT	CASSYSISSFTDTQYF
many	TRBJ2-7	.	TRBV6-6	TGTGCCAGCAGTTACGGCCCAAAAACTAACTCCTACGAGCAGTACTTC	CASSYGPKTNSYEQYF
many	TRBJ2-1	TRBD2	TRBV7-8	TGTGCCAGCAGCTTAGTTACGGGACTAGCGGTCAATGAGCAGTTCTTC	CASSLVTGLAVNEQFF
.	TRBJ1-1	.	TRBV6-2/TRBV6-3	TGTGCCAGCAGTTACGGAAGGGGCACTGGAGCTTTCTTT	CASSYGRGTGAFF
many	TRBJ2-5	TRBD2	TRBV20-1	TGCAGTGCTATGAGGGTACTAGCGGGCGGGGAGACCCAGTACTTC	CSAMRVLAGGETQYF
.	TRBJ1-2	.	TRBV4-1	TGCGCCAGCAGCCAAGATCGGGCCAGCCGGGGCTACACCTTC	CASSQDRASRGYTF
many	TRBJ1-5	TRBD1	TRBV20-1	TGCAGTGCTAAAGGACAGGGTGGTCAGCCCCAGCATTTT	CSAKGQGGQPQHF
many	TRBJ2-3	TRBD2	TRBV6-2/TRBV6-3	TGTGCCAGCAGTTACCTAGCGGCAGATACGCAGTATTTT	CASSYLAADTQYF
many	TRBJ1-1	.	TRBV11-2	TGTGCCAGCCGCTTGGGGTTAAACACTGAAGCTTTCTTT	CASRLGLNTEAFF
many	TRBJ2-5	.	TRBV5-5	TGTGCCAGCAGCTTAGAACCAGGGGGGAAGAGAGAGACCCAGTACTTC	CASSLEPGGKRETQYF
many	TRBJ1-1	.	TRBV4-3	TGCGCCAGCAGCCAAGATATCCCCTTACCCCCGACTGAAGCTTTCTTT	CASSQDIPLPPTEAFF
many	TRBJ2-7	.	TRBV30	TGTGCCTGGAGTGGGGTTGGTCTAGGTCGGCTCGAGCAGTACTTC	CAWSGVGLGRLEQYF
many	TRBJ1-2	.	TRBV30	TGTGCCTGGAGTAGGGAGACTCTCCAAGGCTACACCTTC	CAWSRETLQGYTF
many	TRBJ2-7	.	TRBV20-1	TGCAGTGCTAGGGGCAGGGTCAACGCCTACGAGCAGTACTTC	CSARGRVNAYEQYF
.	TRBJ2-2	.	TRBV6-4	TGTGCCAGCAGTTATACAGCGGCGAACACCGGGGAGCTGTTTTTT	CASSYTAANTGELFF
many	TRBJ2-7	TRBD2	TRBV7-8	TGTGCCAGCAGCCCCAGACTAGCGGGAGAATGGGACTACGAGCAGTACTTC	CASSPRLAGEWDYEQYF
many	TRBJ2-1	TRBD2	TRBV5-1	TGCGCCAGCAGCTCAGGACTAGCGGGAGGTAACAATGAGCAGTTCTTC	CASSSGLAGGNNEQFF
.	TRBJ2-5	.	TRBV24-1	TGTGCCACCAGTGACAGACAAGAGACCCAGTACTTC	CATSDRQETQYF
.	TRBJ2-5	TRBD2	TRBV13	TGTGCCAGCAGCTTAGCGGGACTAGCGGGAGCGGTAGAGACCCAGTACTTC	CASSLAGLAGAVETQYF
many	TRBJ1-1	.	TRBV5-6	TGTGCCAGCAGCTTTTACACACTGAACACTGAAGCTTTCTTT	CASSFYTLNTEAFF
.	TRBJ2-1	.	TRBV7-6	TGTGCCAGCAGCCCACAAAACTTGGACAATGAGCAGTTCTTC	CASSPQNLDNEQFF
.	TRBJ1-6	.	TRBV11-2	TGTGCCAGCAGCTTAGTTGGAGGTGGGAATTCACCCCTCCACTTT	CASSLVGGGNSPLHF
few	TRBJ2-1	.	TRBV7-3	TGTGCCAGCAGCACCCCGGGACTGAGCAATGAGCAGTTCTTC	CASSTPGLSNEQFF
many	TRBJ2-5	.	TRBV20-1	TGCAGTGCTAGAGATGGGCAGTACCAAGAGACCCAGTACTTC	CSARDGQYQETQYF
.	TRBJ2-3	.	TRBV6-1	TGTGCCAGTCCACCGAGATTGGGCACAGATACGCAGTATTTT	CASPPRLGTDTQYF
few	TRBJ2-4	TRBD1	TRBV28	TGTGCCAGCAGTCGTCAGGGGGCTGCCAAAAACATTCAGTACTTC	CASSRQGAAKNIQYF
.	TRBJ2-5	TRBD2	TRBV11-2	TGTGCCAGCAGCCTTAGCGGGGGACTAGCCCAAGAGACCCAGTACTTC	CASSLSGGLAQETQYF
many	TRBJ2-1	TRBD2	TRBV6-1	TGTGCCAGCAGTACCGGACTAGCGGGAGAGTTGGAGGGGGATGAGCAGTTCTTC	CASSTGLAGELEGDEQFF
many	TRBJ2-5	.	TRBV10-3	TGTGCCATCAGTGACAGGGAAGAGACCCAGTACTTC	CAISDREETQYF
few	TRBJ1-5	.	TRBV28	TGTGCCAGCAGCCAACCCACAGGGTTCGGGCAGCCCCAGCATTTT	CASSQPTGFGQPQHF
few	TRBJ2-7	TRBD1	TRBV19	TGTGCCAGTAGTCTGACAGGGTTCCCCTACGAGCAGTACTTC	CASSLTGFPYEQYF
.	TRBJ2-1	TRBD1	TRBV12-3/TRBV12-4	TGTGCCGGCAGCCCCCAGGGGGCGCGGTACAATGAGCAGTTCTTC	CAGSPQGARYNEQFF
many	TRBJ1-6	.	TRBV7-8	TGTGCCAGCAGCTTAGTTGAAACACTTAATTCACCCCTCCACTTT	CASSLVETLNSPLHF
few	TRBJ2-7	TRBD2	TRBV6-2/TRBV6-3	TGTGCCAGCAGGGGACTAGCGGAGTCCTACGAGCAGTACTTC	CASRGLAESYEQYF
.	TRBJ2-5	.	TRBV5-1	TGCGCCAGCGTGGAGGAAGAGACCCAGTACTTC	CASVEEETQYF
few	TRBJ2-2	.	TRBV18	TGTGCCAGCTCACCGGGGGACGCCGGGGAGCTGTTTTTT	CASSPGDAGELFF
many	TRBJ2-1	.	TRBV28	TGTGCCAGCAGTTTAGGACTTTACAGGGAAAAATACAATGAGCAGTTCTTC	CASSLGLYREKYNEQFF